This record covers a single T cell receptor beta chain. The data were taken from a study of glioma-infiltrating T cells after dendritic cell vaccination. Germline V gives CDR1 SGHNT, CDR2 YENEEA. The CDR3 totals 16 residues. The trim removed 1 base at V and 0 bases at J, leaving 4 bases unmatched. Using immunoSEQ multiplex PCR, the repertoire was profiled, and TCRdb retains in-frame clones only, with some absent. The sample has under 70,000 clones, about 81% seen once. The chain combines TRBV11-3 with TRBJ2-3; 7 bases agree with TRBD1. The sequence was obtained from a human donor with glioblastoma. Here the sequenced sample was blood, taken before dendritic cell vaccination. CDR3 loop: CASSLGGGLSTDTQYF. In DNA form, the CDR3 reads TGTGCCAGCAGCTTAGGAGGGGGCCTTAGCACAGATACGCAGTATTTT. The full variable domain, in which reference TRBV11-3 and TRBJ2-3 provide the parts outside the CDR3, is EAGVVQSPRYKIIEKKQPVAFWCNPISGHNTLYWYLQNLGQGPELLIRYENEEAVDDSQLPKDRFSAERLKGVDSTLKIQPAELGDSAVYLCASSLGGGLSTDTQYFGPGTRLTVL.